This paragraph reports one T cell receptor beta chain. Its antigen is still unknown. Amplification used 60 Vbeta primers and 13 Jbeta primers. Sequencing was performed with immunoSEQ multiplex PCR; in TCRdb, only in-frame clones are kept and a portion is missing. The profile shows some 99,000 clones, around 86% of them singletons. The germline gives CDR1 SEHNR, CDR2 FQNEAQ (reference sequence). The CDR3 contains 15 residues. V lost 5 bases and J 8 bases, leaving 18 bases between the germline ends. The source of the sample is a study of cytomegalovirus exposure and HLA in healthy donors. General study points: A few V segments could not be told apart, such as TRBV6-2 and TRBV6-3, and were left out. V- and J-gene trimming of TCR beta was linked (in a later analysis) to a missense DCLRE1C variant. It was assumed in the presence/absence analyses that sequencing depth was roughly uniform across donors.

The receptor was isolated from a woman between 25 and 40 years old in good health and CMV-seronegative. The V call is TRBV7-9, the J call TRBJ1-4; tentatively, D is TRBD1 (5 bases). The sequenced sample consisted of PBMCs. CDR3 region: CASSRTQGLQEKLFF. CDR3 DNA: TGTGCCAGCAGCCGAACGCAGGGATTGCAGGAAAAACTGTTTTTT.